The present entry profiles one TCR beta chain with its context. The same CDR3 can be traced to other DNA sequences in this sample. This specimen belongs to a study of shared clonotypes between healthy human individuals. Background on the study: Each donor had three CD4 naive, three CD4 memory, two CD8 naive and one CD8 memory plate.

V gave up 0 bases and J gave up 0 bases, with 7 bases separating them. This CDR3 is built from 15 residues. CDR1 SGDLS and CDR2 YYNGEE come from the germline V gene. The input for sorted-subset replicate PCRs was 150 to 200 ng DNA, approximately 30,000 T cell genomes. Sequencing was performed with immunoSEQ multiplex PCR; in TCRdb, only in-frame clones are kept and a portion is missing. The sample consists of roughly 1.4 million clones, approximately 98.5% of them appearing once. Adults of Caucasian background living in Nashville, Tennessee made up all donors. The TCR comes from a man between 25 and 39 years old in good health. The V and J genes are TRBV9 and TRBJ2-1; D not certain. Sequencing was performed on naive CD4+ T cells sorted from blood. Subset indicated: CD45RA+ positively selected. CDR3 amino acids: CASSVEALSYNEQFF. DNA of the CDR3: TGTGCCAGCAGCGTAGAAGCCCTCTCCTACAATGAGCAGTTCTTC.